These 31 T cell receptor beta chains originate from one sample sequenced in a study of Ad26.COV2.S vaccination and SARS-CoV-2 variants. Treatment specified: some 20 received Ad26.COV2.S at low or high dose, single or two shots; about 5 received placebo; per-sample allocation not given. On day 63 after the first injection, vaccine and placebo recipients gave samples. Libraries were prepared by immunoSEQ multiplex PCR; TCRdb keeps only in-frame clonotypes and omits some of them. The table shows about 320,000 clones, with about nine tenths occurring only once. Sequences were derived from peripheral blood, sampled in a trial of Ad26.COV2.S vaccine versus placebo. These receptors originate from a person between 18 and 65 years old who received the Ad26.COV2.S COVID-19 vaccine or a placebo.

The chain carries TRBV28 and TRBJ1-5; tentatively, D is TRBD1 (5 bases). CDR3 length equals 15 residues. The germline gives CDR1 MDHEN, CDR2 SYDVKM. V shed 3 bases and J shed 4 bases, with 13 bases lying between them. CDR3 nucleotides: TGTGCCAGCAGTTTGGGGGGGAGGGAGAATCAGCCCCAGCATTTT. Protein sequence: CASSLGGRENQPQHF.

The rearrangement links TRBV11-3 to TRBJ1-4, with 7 positions matching TRBD1. V shed 5 bases and J 5 bases; nucleotides not matched to a gene: 8. This CDR3 contains 15 residues. Germline CDR1 is SGHNT and CDR2 is YENEEA. In nucleotides, the CDR3 is TGTGCCAGCAGCCCAACAGGGGCCGGGAATGAAAAACTGTTTTTT. It is translated as CASSPTGAGNEKLFF.

The J gene is TRBJ2-1, the V gene TRBV4-2, with D uncertain. Trimming shortened V by 4 bases and J by 0 bases, and 10 bases separated the two germline ends. This CDR3 region has 15 residues. Germline CDR1 reads LGHNA; CDR2 reads YNFKEQ. The CDR3, as DNA: TGTGCCAGCAGCCCTCGCCGAGACTCCTACAATGAGCAGTTCTTC. Protein sequence: CASSPRRDSYNEQFF.

This clone was picked up one time. Here the CDR3 DNA reads TGTGCCAGCAGTCGTAACCCCGGGGGCAATGAGCAGTTCTTC. It translates to CASSRNPGGNEQFF. The chain joins TRBV27 to TRBJ2-1; D may be TRBD2 (6 bases). The CDR3 runs to 14 residues. Trimming shortened V by 5 bases and J by 6 bases, and 14 bases separated the two germline ends. Germline V gene sequence: CDR1 MNHEY, CDR2 SMNVEV (reference sequence).

As to this clone: This sample also contains other DNA sequences that code for the same CDR3. V is TRBV7-9 and J is TRBJ1-2, with TRBD1 matching 8 bases. The germline gives CDR1 SEHNR, CDR2 FQNEAQ (reference sequence). The CDR3 is 15 residues long. V was pared by 1 base and J by 4 bases, with 5 bases of the junction left unmatched. The CDR3 here is CASSLGQGASYGYTF. The CDR3, as DNA: TGTGCCAGCAGCTTAGGGCAGGGGGCAAGCTATGGCTACACCTTC.

This chain joins TRBV27 and TRBJ1-4; TRBD1 agrees at 8 bases. The CDR3 is 13 residues long. Germline CDR1 MNHEY, CDR2 SMNVEV (reference sequence). V dropped 3 bases and J dropped 8; count of bases not matched to a gene: 2. The chain's CDR3 is CASSFRTGEKLFF. The CDR3 nucleotides are TGTGCCAGCAGTTTTCGGACAGGGGAAAAACTGTTTTTT.

CDR3 protein: CASSSIGRKETQYF. CDR3 nucleotides: TGTGCCAGCAGTTCCATAGGAAGAAAGGAGACCCAGTACTTC. This chain connects TRBV28 to TRBJ2-5; D not certain. CDR3 size: 14 residues. Germline V gene sequence: CDR1 MDHEN, CDR2 SYDVKM. Trimming cost V 4 bases and J 5 bases, with 14 bases left between them.

V and J are TRBV7-2 and TRBJ1-6, with D possibly TRBD1 on 6 matching bases. Trimming shortened V by 3 bases and J by 9 bases, and 9 bases separated the two germline ends. Germline CDR1 is SGHTA and CDR2 is FQGNSA. This CDR3 spans 13 amino acids. CDR3 amino acids: CASSFRGGSPLHF. CDR3 nucleotides: TGTGCCAGCAGCTTTAGAGGGGGTTCACCCCTCCACTTT.

The chain carries TRBV6-5 and TRBJ2-4, with a possible D match to TRBD2 (6 bases). V lost 2 bases and J lost 3, with 11 bases in between. This CDR3 comprises 15 residues. Looked up from germline, CDR1 is MNHEY and CDR2 is SVGAGI. The CDR3 reads CASSYTSPNKNIQYF. CDR3 in DNA: TGTGCCAGCAGTTACACTAGCCCCAACAAAAACATTCAGTACTTC.

The chain recombines TRBV12-3 or TRBV12-4 with TRBJ2-7; D assignment may be TRBD1 or TRBD2 (5 bases each). The V end was cut by 6 bases, the J end by 2 bases, with 11 bases between. The CDR3 extends over 13 amino acids. CDR3 region: CASSRDGPYEQYV. The CDR3 region has the DNA TGTGCCAGCAGCCGGGACGGTCCCTACGAGCAGTACGTC.

This chain joins TRBV7-2 and TRBJ1-2; D remains ambiguous. Germline assignment: CDR1 SGHTA and CDR2 FQGNSA. The CDR3 spans 16 residues. Trimming took 7 bases from V and 7 from J, leaving 25 bases between them. CDR3 coding DNA: TGTGCCAGCACCCCTGCGGACGTCGCGGGTTTACGTGGCTACACCTTC. Translated, it gives CASTPADVAGLRGYTF.

This sequence joins TRBV20-1 and TRBJ1-2; D gene uncertain. This CDR3 is built from 11 residues. The ends were cut back, 5 bases at V and 8 bases at J, with 12 bases in the middle. CDR1 is DFQATT, CDR2 SNEGSKA, per germline (reference sequence). This chain's CDR3 is CSARQPGGYTF. In nucleotides, the CDR3 is TGCAGTGCTCGCCAACCCGGCGGCTACACCTTC.

The chain couples TRBV6-4 to TRBJ1-3, with TRBD1 matching 8 bases. J gave up 2 bases and V 4 bases, and 1 base lay outside the gene matches. The germline CDR1 and CDR2 sequences are MRHNA and SNTAGT. The CDR3 is 14 amino acids. The CDR3 sequence is CASSGQGPGNTIYF. The CDR3 nucleotides are TGTGCCAGCAGTGGACAGGGGCCTGGAAACACCATATATTTT.

The chain couples TRBV19 to TRBJ2-5; TRBD2 is a possible D gene (6 bases). This CDR3 is 13 amino acids long. The V end lost 7 bases, the J end lost 2 bases, and 11 bases lay between the germline ends. Germline CDR1 LNHDA, CDR2 SQIVND (reference sequence). CDR3 sequence: CASTGRRQETQYF. In nucleotides, the CDR3 is TGTGCCAGTACGGGGAGGAGGCAAGAGACCCAGTACTTC.

The chain couples TRBV29-1 to TRBJ2-1, with 10 bases aligning to TRBD2. The CDR3 covers 17 residues. The junction had 21 bases not matched to a gene; V was cut back by 4 bases and J by 12 bases. In germline, CDR1 is SQVTM, CDR2 ANQGSEA. Here the CDR3 reads CSVGGLAPPRIQCWQFF. As DNA, the CDR3 is TGCAGCGTTGGGGGACTAGCGCCCCCCAGAATACAATGTTGGCAGTTCTTC.

The CDR3 loop reads CASTLAGVQDEQFF. CDR3 bases: TGCGCCAGCACCTTAGCGGGGGTTCAAGATGAGCAGTTCTTC. The V call is TRBV5-1, the J call TRBJ2-1; 9 bases map to TRBD2. CDR3 length equals 14 residues. J lost 8 bases, V lost 6 bases, and 9 bases had no gene match. The germline V gene encodes CDR1 SGHRS and CDR2 YFSETQ.

This chain links TRBV3-1 (or the pseudogene TRBV3-2) with TRBJ1-5, with 10 bases that match TRBD1. Germline trimming cut 3 bases from V and 4 bases from J; bases unmatched to any gene: 6. CDR3 length: 16 residues. Per the germline V gene, CDR1 is LGHDT and CDR2 is YNNKEL (reference sequence). The chain's CDR3 is CASSQGTGALNQPQHF. Written as DNA, the CDR3 is TGTGCCAGCAGCCAGGGGACAGGGGCCTTAAATCAGCCCCAGCATTTT.

The chain combines TRBV6-5 with TRBJ1-3; D gene ambiguous. Germline V gene sequence: CDR1 MNHEY, CDR2 SVGAGI. Deletions cut 8 bases from V and 4 bases from J, with 12 bases between. CDR3 length: 13 residues. The CDR3 region is CASALNSGNTIYF. As DNA, the CDR3 is TGTGCCAGCGCGCTGAATTCAGGAAACACCATATATTTT.

The chain links TRBV9 to TRBJ2-5; 7 bases line up with TRBD2. The CDR3 covers 17 residues. The germline V gene encodes CDR1 SGDLS and CDR2 YYNGEE. V lost 0 bases, J lost 6 bases, and 14 bases stayed unmatched. The CDR3 nucleotides are TGTGCCAGCAGCGTAGGATGGGGGTGGCGGGGGTGGAAGACCCAGTACTTC. Residues: CASSVGWGWRGWKTQYF.

This chain joins TRBV6-2 or TRBV6-3 and TRBJ2-5, with TRBD1 matching over 11 bases. The CDR3 totals 16 residues. Germline V gene data show CDR1 as MNHEY and CDR2 as SVGEGT. V was clipped by 2 bases and J by 5 bases; unmatched bases: 7. CDR3 sequence (DNA): TGTGCCAGCAGTTACGTTCGGACAGGGGGCCTTGAGACCCAGTACTTC. It is translated as CASSYVRTGGLETQYF.

The V gene is TRBV27, the J gene TRBJ2-5, with D unresolved. Looked up from germline, CDR1 is MNHEY and CDR2 is SMNVEV (reference sequence). CDR3 length equals 13 residues. Trimming took 6 bases from V and 2 from J, leaving 10 bases between them. CDR3 coding DNA: TGTGCCAGCAGGGAAGAAGGACAAGAGACCCAGTACTTC. As protein: CASREEGQETQYF.

This chain uses TRBV6-5 with TRBJ2-7; 7 bases align to TRBD2. V shed 4 bases, J shed 4 bases, and the junction held 13 bases outside the gene matches. Germline V lookup: CDR1 MNHEY, CDR2 SVGAGI. This CDR3 region has 16 residues. The CDR3, as DNA: TGTGCCAGCAGTTGGACTAGGGACCTCCGAATTTACGAGCAGTACTTC. It encodes CASSWTRDLRIYEQYF.

The table lists this clone with a count of one. The CDR3 sequence: CASSSPGQATGANVLTF. The CDR3 nucleotides are TGTGCCAGCAGTTCCCCGGGACAGGCAACTGGGGCCAACGTCCTGACTTTC. The rearrangement uses TRBV28 and TRBJ2-6; 8 bases are shared with TRBD1. The CDR3 spans 17 residues. Germline CDR1 reads MDHEN; CDR2 reads SYDVKM. The J segment lost 2 bases and the V segment lost 4 bases, leaving 7 bases of the junction unmatched.

V gene TRBV5-1 combines with J gene TRBJ2-7, with D tentatively TRBD2 (6 bases). CDR1 is SGHRS and CDR2 is YFSETQ in the germline V gene. Trimming took off 1 base at V and 4 bases at J, with 15 bases between the two ends. The CDR3 is made up of 15 amino acids. This chain's CDR3 is CASSLTEDGTYEQYF. CDR3 coding DNA: TGCGCCAGCAGCTTGACAGAGGACGGGACTTACGAGCAGTACTTC.

This chain links TRBV10-3 with TRBJ2-2; no clear D. Germline V gene sequence: CDR1 ENHRY, CDR2 SYGVKD. The V and J ends lost 2 bases and 1 base respectively, with 8 bases between them. This CDR3 spans 15 amino acids. The CDR3 sequence: CAISEHQENTGELFF. The CDR3 region has the DNA TGTGCCATCAGTGAGCACCAGGAGAACACCGGGGAGCTGTTTTTT.

V usage is TRBV27 and J usage is TRBJ1-3, with D possibly being TRBD1 (5 bases). The CDR3 loop spans 17 amino acids. Germline lookup yields CDR1 MNHEY and CDR2 SMNVEV (reference sequence). Trimming took off 3 bases at V and 1 base at J, with 16 bases between the two ends. DNA for the CDR3: TGTGCCAGCAGTTTTTATGGACACTCTTTGTCTGGAAACACCATATATTTT. This codes for CASSFYGHSLSGNTIYF.

The chain joins TRBV18 to TRBJ1-4; D gene ambiguous. Germline CDR1 reads KGHSH; CDR2 reads LQKENI. The CDR3 spans 15 residues. Deletions cut 5 bases from V and 4 bases from J, with 14 bases between. CDR3 amino acids: CASSKGFVGNEKLFF. CDR3 DNA: TGTGCCAGCTCAAAAGGGTTTGTCGGTAATGAAAAACTGTTTTTT.

This clone was observed a few times. The chain joins TRBV28 to TRBJ1-5, with D uncertain. Trimming stripped 2 bases from V and 7 bases from J, with 6 bases between. Germline CDR1 is MDHEN and CDR2 is SYDVKM. This CDR3 region has 12 residues. The CDR3 protein is CASSLPGQPQHF. The CDR3 DNA sequence: TGTGCCAGCAGTTTACCGGGGCAGCCCCAGCATTTT.

As for this clone: Here the CDR3 omits its conserved ending phenylalanine or tryptophan, so a read error is the likely source. Because the CDR3's place on the DNA is in doubt, the DNA is left out and the CDR3 is given as listed by TCRdb. The chain uses TRBV2 and TRBJ1-2. The CDR3 sequence runs 9 residues, both termini included. Germline V gene sequence: CDR1 SNHLY, CDR2 FYNNEI. The chain's CDR3 is CASYLSVFE.

This chain uses TRBV7-9 with TRBJ1-1, with TRBD1 matching 7 bases. The junction had 11 bases not matched to a gene; V was cut back by 0 bases and J by 1 base. CDR1 SEHNR and CDR2 FQNEAQ come from the germline V gene (reference sequence). The CDR3 covers 18 residues. This CDR3 is CASSLATHRGTANTEAFF. CDR3 bases: TGTGCCAGCAGCTTAGCGACCCACCGGGGGACAGCGAACACTGAAGCTTTCTTT.

The chain links TRBV7-9 to TRBJ2-7, with 7 bases matching TRBD2. CDR3 length: 15 residues. Germline V CDR1 and CDR2: SEHNR, FQNEAQ (reference sequence). The J segment lost 7 bases and the V segment lost 1 base, leaving 10 bases of the junction unmatched. The CDR3 is CASSLGAGLTREQYV. The CDR3 DNA is TGTGCCAGCAGCTTAGGAGCGGGACTAACACGGGAGCAGTACGTC.